This T cell receptor beta chain was found in a study of T cell responses to AZD1222 COVID-19 vaccine. It was second doses at about 4 or about 12 weeks that were pooled. TCRdb keeps only in-frame clones here, not all; method: immunoSEQ multiplex PCR. In the table there are 100,000 to 150,000 clones, more than 85% of which are singletons. This CDR3 contains 14 residues. Deletions cut 0 bases from V and 2 bases from J, with 6 bases between. Germline V gives CDR1 SGHRS, CDR2 YFSETQ. In regard to this clone: Its matching antigen is unknown.

Findings of the study overall: Targets within unmutated variant regions were reportedly found for nearly half of spike-specific TCRs. Just a handful of people given AZD1222 tested seropositive at baseline.

The chain links TRBV5-1 to TRBJ1-3; D not resolved. This receptor was taken from an adult who received the AZD1222 COVID-19 vaccine. The sequences come from peripheral blood, collected 28 days after the second AZD1222 dose. CDR3 bases: TGCGCCAGCAGCTTGGGGGAGGCTGGAAACACCATATATTTT. Its translation: CASSLGEAGNTIYF.